Reported below is one TCR beta chain. Its cognate antigen is unknown. The table came from immunoSEQ multiplex PCR; TCRdb's copy has only in-frame clones and leaves some out. The sample carries approximately 2.1 million clones, 80% to 95% recorded once. Negatively enriched CD4+ T cells were divided by CD45RA into naive and memory. The sample belongs to a study of shared clonotypes between healthy human individuals. Regarding the study as a whole: Naive subsets, compared against memory subsets, generally had larger estimated richness values.

The clonotype originates from a man aged 18 to 35 in good health. Some clones in this sample may be carry-over from other donors' samples. The sequencing input was naive CD4+ T cells from PBMCs. Noted subset: CD45RA+ positively selected.

CDR3 in amino acids: CASSLGRHQPQHF. The CDR3 nucleotides are TGTGCCAGCAGTTTAGGGCGGCATCAGCCCCAGCATTTT. This chain joins TRBV28 and TRBJ1-5; the D is unclear. Trimming took off 2 bases at V and 5 bases at J, with 7 bases between the two ends. Per germline, CDR1 MDHEN and CDR2 SYDVKM. The CDR3 is 13 residues long.